What follows are 16 T cell receptor beta chains derived from one specimen sequenced in a study of Ad26.COV2.S vaccination and SARS-CoV-2 variants (dated by TCRdb to the early 2020s). Library creation used the immunoSEQ multiplex PCR assay. In its TCRdb copy, this immuneACCESS table keeps in-frame sequences only and misses some clones. Where compared with another copy, unresolved V genes explain less than half of these, and the others have no known cause. The sample data list approximately 350,000 clones, and roughly 85% of these were observed just once. Around 7.3% of the sample is held by the ten biggest clonotypes. Read against the paper, the sample's treatment or condition label means: 15 to 20 received Ad26.COV2.S at low or high dose, single or two shots; five or six received placebo; per-sample allocation not given. For vaccine and placebo recipients, repertoires were sequenced using samples collected on day 63 after the first injection.

The sequenced sample was peripheral blood, obtained in a trial of Ad26.COV2.S vaccine versus placebo. Receptors were obtained from a person aged 18-65 years who received the Ad26.COV2.S COVID-19 vaccine or a placebo.

The rearrangement links TRBV5-8 to TRBJ1-6; possibly TRBD1 for D (6 bases). This CDR3 has 14 residues. CDR1 is SGHTS and CDR2 is YDEGEE in the germline V gene. Between the trimmed V and J ends, which lost 2 bases and 10 bases, there was a span of 13 bases. CDR3 region: CASSFRGIGSPLHF. Here the CDR3 DNA reads TGTGCCAGCAGCTTCAGGGGTATAGGGTCACCCCTCCACTTT. Full variable domain (remainder filled in from reference TRBV5-8 and TRBJ1-6): EAGVTQSPTHLIKTRGQQATLRCSPISGHTSVYWYQQALGLGLQFLLWYDEGEERNRGNFPPRFSGRQFPNYSSELNVNALELEDSALYLCASSFRGIGSPLHFGNGTRLTVT.

V gene TRBV11-1 combines with J gene TRBJ2-7, with D perhaps given as TRBD1 or TRBD2 (5 bases each). V was pared by 5 bases and J by 3 bases, with 17 bases between. The CDR3 has 15 amino acids. The germline gives CDR1 SGHAT, CDR2 FQDESV (reference sequence). The DNA of the CDR3 is TGTGCCAGCAGCCTGACGGGGCTGACCTACTACGAGCAGTACTTC. It translates to CASSLTGLTYYEQYF.

In DNA form, the CDR3 reads TGTGCCAGAGGCACCCCAGAATGGGTTGTGAACACTGAAGCTTTCTTT. It encodes CARGTPEWVVNTEAFF. This sequence joins TRBV27 and TRBJ1-1; D ambiguous. Trimming left V 9 bases short and J 0 bases short, with 20 bases between. This CDR3 contains 16 residues. Germline CDR1 MNHEY, CDR2 SMNVEV (reference sequence).

The chain couples TRBV5-5 to TRBJ2-7; TRBD1 agrees at 12 bases. The CDR3 is 15 amino acids. Trimming took 4 bases from V and 2 from J; bases not matched to a gene: 4. CDR1 and CDR2 (germline): SGHKS, YYEKEE (reference sequence). Here the CDR3 DNA reads TGTGCCAGCAGCCGCGGGGACAGGGGGCCCTACGAGCAGTACTTC. Amino acids: CASSRGDRGPYEQYF.

This clone was seen a single time. This chain joins TRBV5-5 and TRBJ2-7; 7 positions match TRBD2. The CDR3 is 15 amino acids. Germline assignment: CDR1 SGHKS and CDR2 YYEKEE (reference sequence). V trimming: 0 bases; J trimming: 6 bases; junction bases outside the gene matches: 9. The CDR3 DNA sequence: TGTGCCAGCAGCTTGGGTTCTGGGGAGCGGGGCGAGCAGTACTTC. Protein sequence: CASSLGSGERGEQYF.

The rearrangement joins TRBV2 to TRBJ2-3, with TRBD2 as a possible D gene (6 bases). From germline, CDR1 is SNHLY and CDR2 FYNNEI. This CDR3 spans 13 amino acids. Trimming shortened V by 9 bases and J by 0 bases, and 10 bases separated the two germline ends. The DNA of the CDR3 is TGTGCCAGTTCGGGAGAAAGCACAGATACGCAGTATTTT. The encoded protein is CASSGESTDTQYF.

The chain links TRBV9 to TRBJ2-5; 7 bases agree with TRBD2. CDR3 size: 14 residues. Germline loops: CDR1 SGDLS, CDR2 YYNGEE. Unmatched junction bases numbered 10, after V lost 4 bases and J lost 7 bases. The CDR3 region has the DNA TGTGCCAGCAGCCCCCGGCCGGGAGGAGGGACCCAGTACTTC. It translates to CASSPRPGGGTQYF.

The chain couples TRBV9 to TRBJ2-1; unclear D gene. Between the trimmed V and J ends, which lost 0 bases and 8 bases, there was a span of 12 bases. CDR1 and CDR2 from the germline V gene are SGDLS and YYNGEE. The CDR3 has 14 residues. In DNA, the CDR3 is TGTGCCAGCAGCGTAGAAGGCCTGATTGATGAGCAGTTCTTC. This translates into CASSVEGLIDEQFF.

The V gene is TRBV4-1, the J gene TRBJ1-2, with 9 bases aligning to TRBD1. Unmatched junction bases numbered 12, after V lost 8 bases and J lost 2 bases. Germline V gene sequence: CDR1 MGHRA, CDR2 YSYEKL. The CDR3 loop spans 16 amino acids. The CDR3 sequence: CASQNFYRGPNYGYTF. The CDR3 DNA reads TGCGCCAGCCAAAACTTCTACAGGGGGCCCAACTATGGCTACACCTTC.

This clone came up once. The V call is TRBV4-1, the J call TRBJ1-4; D remains ambiguous. Germline V gene lookup returns CDR1 MGHRA and CDR2 YSYEKL. CDR3 length: 14 residues. Trimming pared 3 bases from V and 0 bases from J, leaving 5 bases between. The CDR3 loop reads CASSHVTTNEKLFF. CDR3 in DNA: TGCGCCAGCAGCCACGTAACAACTAATGAAAAACTGTTTTTT.

The chain couples TRBV11-2 to TRBJ2-3; D call uncertain. CDR3 size: 16 residues. Deletions cut 0 bases from V and 1 base from J, with 11 bases between. The germline V gene encodes CDR1 SGHAT and CDR2 FQNNGV. CDR3 bases: TGTGCCAGCAGCTTAGATGAGGTCATGGGCACAGATACGCAGTATTTT. Amino acid sequence: CASSLDEVMGTDTQYF.

The genes are TRBV19 and TRBJ2-3; D may be TRBD2 (7 bases). V lost 5 bases to trimming and J lost 2 bases, with 17 bases between them. The CDR3 extends over 16 amino acids. CDR1 LNHDA and CDR2 SQIVND come from the germline V gene (reference sequence). CDR3 protein: CASSSLGGGLTDTQYF. For the CDR3, the DNA is TGTGCCAGTAGTTCCCTTGGGGGGGGCCTCACAGATACGCAGTATTTT. Based on the CDR3 plus reference TRBV19 and TRBJ2-3, the full variable domain is DGGITQSPKYLFRKEGQNVTLSCEQNLNHDAMYWYRQDPGQGLRLIYYSQIVNDFQKGDIAEGYSVSREKKESFPLTVTSAQKNPTAFYLCASSSLGGGLTDTQYFGPGTRLTVL.

The rearrangement uses TRBV21-1 and TRBJ2-2; the listed D gene, TRBD1, was not tested against the DNA. TRBV21-1 counts as a pseudogene. This CDR3 is 17 amino acids long. The CDR3 sequence is CASRRQGVRANTGELFF. The CDR3, as DNA: TGTGCCAGCAGGAGGCAGGGGGTTAGGGCGAACACCGGGGAGCTGTTTTTT.

This clone was seen only a few times. This sequence joins TRBV19 and TRBJ1-5; D gene ambiguous. CDR1 and CDR2 (germline): LNHDA, SQIVND (reference sequence). The CDR3 loop spans 14 amino acids. The V end lost 5 bases, the J end lost 4 bases, and 12 bases lay between the germline ends. The chain's CDR3 is CASSPTSLNQPQHF. CDR3 DNA sequence: TGTGCCAGTAGTCCTACCAGCCTAAATCAGCCCCAGCATTTT.

The count of this clone is one. The rearrangement uses TRBV5-1 and TRBJ1-1; the D is unclear. Germline V gene lookup returns CDR1 SGHRS and CDR2 YFSETQ. Trimming cost V 2 bases and J 0 bases, with 5 bases left between them. CDR3 length: 13 residues. The CDR3 region is CASSLSMNTEAFF. The DNA of the CDR3 is TGCGCCAGCAGCTTAAGCATGAACACTGAAGCTTTCTTT.

The rearrangement joins TRBV7-3 to TRBJ2-7; TRBD1 matches 8 bases. The CDR3 loop spans 15 amino acids. The V segment lost 0 bases and the J segment 3 bases; nucleotides outside the gene matches: 4. The germline V gene encodes CDR1 SGHTA and CDR2 FQGTGA. The CDR3 DNA reads as TGTGCCAGCAGCTTAACGACAGGGGTTAACTACGAGCAGTACTTC. Translated: CASSLTTGVNYEQYF.